This TCR beta chain is from a study of blood T cell repertoires in COVID-19. V gave up 8 bases and J gave up 8 bases; unmatched junction bases: 6. CDR1 MNHEY and CDR2 SVGAGI come from the germline V gene. The CDR3 loop spans 12 amino acids. Generated by immunoSEQ multiplex PCR, the TCRdb table keeps only in-frame clones and is missing some. Counted here are under 300,000 clones, 70% to 90% occurring once; the ten biggest clones make up more than 9.5%. Sequenced input: peripheral blood. The receptor was derived from an older woman with acute or convalescent COVID-19. The chain uses TRBV6-5 and TRBJ1-3, with 7 bases lining up with TRBD1. CDR3 protein: CASGDRADTIYF. The CDR3 nucleotides read TGTGCCAGCGGCGACAGGGCGGACACCATATATTTT.